This entry lists 22 T cell receptor beta chains sequenced from one sample in a study of stem cell transplantation in POMP-related autoinflammatory disease. The assay was immunoSEQ multiplex PCR, and TCRdb's table has in-frame clones only and misses some. There are 25,000 to 40,000 clones in the sample; about 91% occur only once, and over 0.6% lies in the top ten. Sequencing used CD4+ T cells from PBMCs, obtained before stem cell transplantation. The receptors originated from a human donor with POMP-related autoinflammation and immune dysregulation (PRAID).

The chain links TRBV6-6 to TRBJ2-3; D is perhaps TRBD1 (6 bases). The CDR3 consists of 14 residues. Trimming shortened V by 5 bases and J by 2 bases, and 11 bases separated the two germline ends. Germline CDR1 reads MNHNY; CDR2 reads SVGAGI (reference sequence). Here the CDR3 DNA reads TGTGCCAGCAGTCCAGGACAGCACACAGATACGCAGTATTTT. Its translation is CASSPGQHTDTQYF.

V usage is TRBV5-6 and J usage is TRBJ2-7, with TRBD2 identical over 9 bases. CDR1 SGHDT and CDR2 YYEEEE come from the germline V gene. This CDR3 has 14 residues. With 1 base clipped from V and 6 bases from J, the junction kept 5 bases outside the gene matches. CDR3 DNA: TGTGCCAGCAGCTTGAAGCGGGGGGCCTCCGAGCAGTACTTC. Its protein is CASSLKRGASEQYF.

The V gene is TRBV7-9, the J gene TRBJ1-1; D uncertain. This CDR3 region has 14 residues. Germline CDR1 is SEHNR and CDR2 is FQNEAQ (reference sequence). Trimming stripped 4 bases from V and 0 bases from J, with 9 bases between. The CDR3 DNA is TGTGCCAGCAGCTCTCCGACGGTGAACACTGAAGCTTTCTTT. It translates to CASSSPTVNTEAFF.

The chain is built from TRBV19 and TRBJ2-7, with TRBD1 identical over 9 bases. V lost 3 bases and J lost 3; bases outside the gene matches: 3. The V gene's germline CDR1 is LNHDA and CDR2 SQIVND (reference sequence). The CDR3 extends over 14 amino acids. The CDR3 sequence: CASSIGTGSYEQYF. The CDR3 nucleotides are TGTGCCAGTAGTATTGGGACAGGGAGCTACGAGCAGTACTTC.

The chain is built from TRBV5-1 and TRBJ1-2, with D maybe TRBD1 (5 bases). V dropped 0 bases and J dropped 0 bases, with 9 bases sitting between them. The CDR3 covers 15 residues. Per germline, CDR1 SGHRS and CDR2 YFSETQ. CDR3 in amino acids: CASSLAGLSNYGYTF. The DNA of the CDR3 is TGCGCCAGCAGCTTGGCGGGGCTCTCTAACTATGGCTACACCTTC.

This clone was seen only once. The chain couples TRBV7-2 to TRBJ2-5, with TRBD1 identical over 8 bases. CDR1 and CDR2 (germline): SGHTA, FQGNSA. With 5 bases clipped from V and 1 base from J, the junction kept 3 bases outside the gene matches. The CDR3 covers 14 residues. The CDR3 is CASSPDRGQETQYF. Written as DNA, the CDR3 is TGTGCCAGCAGCCCCGACAGGGGCCAAGAGACCCAGTACTTC.

The chain links TRBV7-9 to TRBJ1-4, with TRBD1 matching over 10 bases. The CDR3 loop spans 15 amino acids. Looked up from germline, CDR1 is SEHNR and CDR2 is FQNEAQ (reference sequence). With V trimmed by 5 bases and J by 5 bases, 5 bases remained unmatched. CDR3 in DNA: TGTGCCAGCAGCCCTCCGGGACAGGGGAATGAAAAACTGTTTTTT. Translated: CASSPPGQGNEKLFF.

The chain joins TRBV2 to TRBJ2-1; D perhaps matches TRBD2 (6 bases). V gave up 4 bases and J gave up 0 bases, with 10 bases separating them. The CDR3 contains 15 residues. Germline loops: CDR1 SNHLY, CDR2 FYNNEI. The CDR3 protein is CASSGEAGSYNEQFF. The DNA of the CDR3 is TGTGCCAGCAGTGGGGAGGCAGGCTCCTACAATGAGCAGTTCTTC. The whole variable domain, remainder taken from reference TRBV2 and TRBJ2-1, is EPEVTQTPSHQVTQMGQEVILRCVPISNHLYFYWYRQILGQKVEFLVSFYNNEISEKSEIFDDQFSVERPDGSNFTLKIRSTKLEDSAMYFCASSGEAGSYNEQFFGPGTRLTVL.

J is TRBJ1-6 and V is TRBV10-3; D might be TRBD1 (5 bases). The CDR3 contains 19 residues. Germline V gene sequence: CDR1 ENHRY, CDR2 SYGVKD. The ends were cut back, 9 bases at V and 4 bases at J, with 28 bases in the middle. In DNA form, the CDR3 reads TGTGCCATAATCATTGTTGGCGTGCGGGGCCAGGATTATAATTCACCCCTCCACTTT. This sequence encodes CAIIIVGVRGQDYNSPLHF.

With respect to this clone: The junction departs from the called germline gene at one end, perhaps through a read error. The genes are TRBV7-7 and TRBJ2-5; D not resolved. Germline assignment: CDR1 SSHAT and CDR2 FNYEAQ (reference sequence). This CDR3 is 13 amino acids long. In DNA, the CDR3 is TGTGCTAGCAGCTTCCCCCCGATCGGGACCCAGTACTTC. Protein: CASSFPPIGTQYF.

The chain recombines TRBV9 with TRBJ2-5; the D gene is possibly TRBD2 (6 bases). The CDR3 has 15 amino acids. Germline V lookup: CDR1 SGDLS, CDR2 YYNGEE. V was shortened by 4 bases and J by 2 bases, with 15 bases between the two germline ends. The CDR3 nucleotides read TGTGCCAGCAGCTGGAGGGGCCAGCTACAAGAGACCCAGTACTTC. Translated, it gives CASSWRGQLQETQYF.

The chain uses TRBV7-9 and TRBJ2-5, with 12 bases fitting TRBD1. The ends lost 5 bases at V and 5 bases at J; junction bases unmatched: 6. The length of the CDR3 is 15 residues. CDR1 is SEHNR, CDR2 FQNEAQ, per germline (reference sequence). In nucleotides, the CDR3 is TGTGCCAGCAGCCTAGTGGGACAGGGGGCCGAGACCCAGTACTTC. This codes for CASSLVGQGAETQYF. Supplemented by reference TRBV7-9 and TRBJ2-5, the full variable domain reads DTGVSQNPRHKITKRGQNVTFRCDPISEHNRLYWYRQTLGQGPEFLTYFQNEAQLEKSRLLSDRFSAERPKGSFSTLEIQRTEQGDSAMYLCASSLVGQGAETQYFGPGTRLLVL.

This chain connects TRBV25-1 to TRBJ1-4; D gene unclear. The germline gives CDR1 MGHDK, CDR2 SYGVNS. V lost 4 bases and J 8 bases, leaving 20 bases between the germline ends. This CDR3 has 16 amino acids. This chain's CDR3 is CASSVVGGEYQEKLFF. CDR3 nucleotides: TGTGCCAGCAGTGTTGTAGGCGGCGAATATCAGGAAAAACTGTTTTTT.

The chain is built from TRBV19 and TRBJ2-1; no firm D call. The V and J ends lost 5 bases and 3 bases respectively, with 14 bases between them. This CDR3 region has 15 residues. Germline V CDR1 and CDR2: LNHDA, SQIVND (reference sequence). The DNA of the CDR3 is TGTGCCAGTAGTGCTCCGAGGACGGTCTACAATGAGCAGTTCTTC. Its translation is CASSAPRTVYNEQFF.

This rearrangement joins TRBV6-5 to TRBJ2-7; no clear D. This CDR3 is 13 amino acids long. CDR1 is MNHEY and CDR2 is SVGAGI in the germline V gene. The V and J ends lost 4 bases and 7 bases respectively, with 14 bases between them. The CDR3 sequence is CASSSPNSREQYF. CDR3 bases: TGTGCCAGCAGTTCCCCTAACTCCAGGGAGCAGTACTTC.

In DNA, the CDR3 is TGCGCCAGCAGCCCGGGGTGGGGGGCCGCCAATCAGCCCCAGCATTTT. Its translation: CASSPGWGAANQPQHF. This rearrangement joins TRBV5-1 to TRBJ1-5; possibly TRBD1 for D (6 bases). The CDR3 covers 16 residues. Germline V gene lookup returns CDR1 SGHRS and CDR2 YFSETQ. Trimming took off 4 bases at V and 3 bases at J, with 17 bases between the two ends.

The genes are TRBV5-1 and TRBJ2-5; possibly TRBD1 for D (6 bases). Trimming stripped 0 bases from V and 2 bases from J, with 8 bases between. CDR1 is SGHRS and CDR2 is YFSETQ in the germline V gene. The CDR3 is made up of 14 amino acids. CDR3 coding DNA: TGCGCCAGCAGCTTGGTAAGGGGGCAAGAGACCCAGTACTTC. Amino acids: CASSLVRGQETQYF.

This clone has just a few counts. The chain couples TRBV5-4 to TRBJ1-1, with 7 positions matching TRBD1. The V gene's germline CDR1 is SGHNT and CDR2 YYREEE (reference sequence). Trimming took 3 bases from V and 10 from J; bases not matched to a gene: 9. The CDR3 runs to 13 residues. DNA for the CDR3: TGTGCCAGCAGCTGGGGACTGACAGGGCGAGCTTTCTTT. Translating it yields CASSWGLTGRAFF.

This clone was detected once. The V and J genes are TRBV19 and TRBJ2-5, with D possibly being TRBD1 (5 bases). The CDR3 consists of 15 residues. Germline V lookup: CDR1 LNHDA, CDR2 SQIVND (reference sequence). Trimming removed 1 base from V and 7 bases from J, with 16 bases in between. This chain's CDR3 is CASSIVLAGIATQYF. The CDR3 DNA sequence: TGTGCCAGTAGTATAGTGTTGGCAGGGATTGCGACCCAGTACTTC.

The chain combines TRBV7-2 with TRBJ2-7; D assignment may be TRBD1 or TRBD2 (5 bases each). Trimming stripped 0 bases from V and 2 bases from J, with 20 bases between. This CDR3 contains 18 residues. Germline CDR1 is SGHTA and CDR2 is FQGNSA. CDR3 nucleotide sequence: TGTGCCAGCAGCTTAGCTGCCGGGGCCTGGGGCAGGCCCTACGAGCAGTACTTC. This codes for CASSLAAGAWGRPYEQYF. The variable domain in full, completed from reference TRBV7-2 and TRBJ2-7, reads GAGVSQSPSNKVTEKGKDVELRCDPISGHTALYWYRQSLGQGLEFLIYFQGNSAPDKSGLPSDRFSAERTGGSVSTLTIQRTQQEDSAVYLCASSLAAGAWGRPYEQYFGPGTRLTVT.

This clone was counted only a few times. The chain combines TRBV28 with TRBJ2-7; D remains ambiguous. V was shortened by 6 bases and J by 0 bases, with 6 bases between the two germline ends. CDR1 MDHEN and CDR2 SYDVKM come from the germline V gene. The CDR3 contains 12 residues. The CDR3 sequence: CASRAYSYEQYF. The CDR3 bases are TGTGCCAGCAGGGCTTACTCCTACGAGCAGTACTTC.

The CDR3: CASSLAAVLYNEQFF. CDR3 nucleotide sequence: TGTGCCAGCAGCTTGGCAGCGGTCCTTTACAATGAGCAGTTCTTC. The rearrangement joins TRBV5-5 to TRBJ2-1, with a weak D call TRBD2 (5 bases). In germline, CDR1 is SGHKS, CDR2 YYEKEE (reference sequence). V lost 0 bases and J 4 bases, leaving 11 bases between the germline ends. The CDR3 is made up of 15 amino acids.